The entry that follows covers one T cell receptor (beta chain) sequence. The V end lost 3 bases, the J end lost 2 bases, and 12 bases lay between the germline ends. Germline CDR1 reads SGHRS; CDR2 reads YFSETQ. The CDR3 is 15 residues long. Use of 60 Vbeta and 13 Jbeta primers characterized the PCR. Profiling relied on immunoSEQ multiplex PCR, and the TCRdb table lists in-frame clones only, not all of them. This sample has about 130,000 clones, with approximately 83% found just once. This entry is derived from a study of cytomegalovirus exposure and HLA in healthy donors. The chain joins TRBV5-1 to TRBJ2-1, with D perhaps matching TRBD2 (6 bases). This sequence originates from a girl aged 2 to 9 in good health and CMV-seronegative. Sequencing used PBMCs. CDR3 sequence reads: CASSSYGGTYNEQFF. The CDR3 coding sequence is TGCGCCAGCAGCTCCTATGGCGGGACCTACAATGAGCAGTTCTTC.